This T cell receptor beta chain was captured by sequencing in a study of blood T cells in healthy people across ages. In terms of origin and age, donors were healthy Caucasian individuals from Russia aged roughly 6 to 95. Total RNA was extracted at no less than 5.5 micrograms per sample. Study-wide results and caveats: Older age coincided with a roughly linear decline in TCR beta diversity per million T cells. Unsorted PBMC input precluded a conclusive naive versus antigen-experienced comparison.

Using a J-beta primer mix together with a sample-barcoded 5' primer, a second PCR was run for roughly 7 to 11 cycles. TCRdb re-called the 5' RACE reads with MiXCR, one entry per CDR3 protein. This table holds fewer than 700,000 distinct CDR3 sequences, 40% to 45% found once. V shed 4 bases and J 0 bases; nucleotides not matched to a gene: 4. The CDR3 spans 15 residues. In germline, CDR1 is SEHNR, CDR2 FQNEAQ (reference sequence). With respect to this clonotype: Its matching antigen is unknown. This clone may be a read error of a much larger clone one base away.

The chain is built from TRBV7-9 and TRBJ2-3; the match to TRBD1 covers 7 bases. Source material: blood. The source is an elderly man in good health. CDR3: CASSSVQGSTDTQYF. CDR3 nucleotide sequence: TGTGCCAGCAGCTCGGTACAGGGGAGCACAGATACGCAGTATTTT.